A selection of T cell receptor beta chains follows, all from one sample in a study of blood T cell repertoires in COVID-19. Measured with immunoSEQ multiplex PCR; TCRdb has only the in-frame clones, and not every one. This table has over 400,000 clones, 70% to 90% appearing once. The specimen sequenced was peripheral blood. Receptors were obtained from a human donor in a cohort sampled during active COVID-19. CDR3s include the opening cysteine and the closing phenylalanine or tryptophan. The D gene is left open where the match is weak. Not all rows give a size; the values are once, few, many and, for expanded clones, a class.

clone_size: once
v_call: TRBV21-1
j_call: TRBJ2-1
d_call: -
cdr3_length: 17
cdr3_aa: CASSKLEREGTYNEQFF
cdr3_nt: TGTGCCAGCAGCAAACTCGAGCGGGAGGGTACCTACAATGAGCAGTTCTTC

clone_size: -
v_call: TRBV25-1
j_call: TRBJ2-2
d_call: -
cdr3_length: 17
cdr3_aa: CASSELTGTPNTGELFF
cdr3_nt: TGTGCCAGCAGTGAATTAACCGGGACTCCGAACACCGGGGAGCTGTTTTTT

clone_size: once
v_call: TRBV18
j_call: TRBJ2-4
d_call: TRBD2
cdr3_length: 16
cdr3_aa: CASSPLPGGSENIQYF
cdr3_nt: TGTGCCAGCTCACCACTGCCGGGGGGATCAGAAAACATTCAGTACTTC

clone_size: -
v_call: TRBV5-6
j_call: TRBJ2-6
d_call: TRBD1
cdr3_length: 18
cdr3_aa: CASSAVVRGWSGANVLTF
cdr3_nt: TGTGCCAGCAGCGCTGTAGTCAGGGGGTGGTCTGGGGCCAACGTCCTGACTTTC

clone_size: -
v_call: TRBV27
j_call: TRBJ2-7
d_call: TRBD2
cdr3_length: 15
cdr3_aa: CASSLSGTSGREQYF
cdr3_nt: TGTGCCAGCAGTTTGTCCGGGACTAGCGGACGCGAGCAGTACTTC

clone_size: -
v_call: TRBV5-1
j_call: TRBJ2-3
d_call: TRBD1
cdr3_length: 16
cdr3_aa: CASSSGTVEGTDTQYF
cdr3_nt: TGCGCCAGCAGCTCTGGGACAGTTGAAGGGACAGATACGCAGTATTTT

clone_size: once
v_call: TRBV5-4
j_call: TRBJ1-2
d_call: -
cdr3_length: 13
cdr3_aa: CASSLSGTGGYTF
cdr3_nt: TGTGCCAGCAGCTTATCGGGAACGGGGGGCTACACCTTC

clone_size: -
v_call: TRBV19
j_call: TRBJ2-3
d_call: TRBD2
cdr3_length: 16
cdr3_aa: CASSKELAVSTDTQYF
cdr3_nt: TGTGCCAGTAGTAAGGAACTAGCGGTTAGCACAGATACGCAGTATTTT

clone_size: once
v_call: TRBV5-1
j_call: TRBJ2-3
d_call: TRBD1
cdr3_length: 19
cdr3_aa: CASSLGQGAKRSSTDTQYF
cdr3_nt: TGCGCCAGCAGCTTGGGACAGGGGGCCAAGCGATCTAGCACAGATACGCAGTATTTT

clone_size: -
v_call: TRBV19
j_call: TRBJ1-1
d_call: TRBD1
cdr3_length: 15
cdr3_aa: CASSMWRDRDTEAFF
cdr3_nt: TGTGCCAGTAGTATGTGGCGGGACAGGGACACTGAAGCTTTCTTT

clone_size: few
v_call: TRBV2
j_call: TRBJ1-1
d_call: -
cdr3_length: 12
cdr3_aa: CASSDEGTEAFF
cdr3_nt: TGTGCCAGCAGTGATGAGGGCACTGAAGCTTTCTTT

clone_size: -
v_call: TRBV30
j_call: TRBJ1-2
d_call: -
cdr3_length: 11
cdr3_aa: CAWRTAYGYTF
cdr3_nt: TGTGCCTGGCGGACAGCTTATGGCTACACCTTC

clone_size: once
v_call: TRBV19
j_call: TRBJ1-4
d_call: -
cdr3_length: 15
cdr3_aa: CASSMNKQSNEKLFF
cdr3_nt: TGTGCCAGTAGTATGAACAAACAGTCTAATGAAAAACTGTTTTTT

clone_size: -
v_call: TRBV6-4
j_call: TRBJ1-5
d_call: -
cdr3_length: 13
cdr3_aa: CASPFGRGPAQHF
cdr3_nt: TGTGCCAGCCCCTTCGGCAGAGGCCCAGCCCAGCATTTT

clone_size: -
v_call: TRBV5-5
j_call: TRBJ1-1
d_call: -
cdr3_length: 12
cdr3_aa: CASSRQWTEAFF
cdr3_nt: TGTGCCAGCAGCCGTCAGTGGACTGAAGCTTTCTTT

clone_size: -
v_call: TRBV5-4
j_call: TRBJ2-1
d_call: TRBD2
cdr3_length: 16
cdr3_aa: CASSSSLAGVGYEQFF
cdr3_nt: TGTGCCAGCAGCTCATCACTAGCGGGAGTTGGGTATGAGCAGTTCTTC

clone_size: -
v_call: TRBV7-3
j_call: TRBJ2-3
d_call: TRBD2
cdr3_length: 21
cdr3_aa: CASSQTLGTSGSASDTDTQYF
cdr3_nt: TGTGCCAGCAGCCAAACCCTCGGGACTAGCGGGAGCGCGTCCGATACAGATACGCAGTATTTT

clone_size: -
v_call: TRBV27
j_call: TRBJ1-5
d_call: TRBD1
cdr3_length: 13
cdr3_aa: CASGTGDNQPQHF
cdr3_nt: TGTGCCAGTGGGACAGGGGACAATCAGCCCCAGCATTTT

clone_size: -
v_call: TRBV7-7
j_call: TRBJ2-5
d_call: -
cdr3_length: 13
cdr3_aa: CASSRGTAETQYF
cdr3_nt: TGTGCTAGCAGCCGCGGGACGGCGGAGACCCAGTACTTC

clone_size: many
v_call: TRBV19
j_call: TRBJ2-7
d_call: -
cdr3_length: 13
cdr3_aa: CASSLGLVYEQYF
cdr3_nt: TGTGCCAGTAGTTTGGGACTGGTCTACGAGCAGTACTTC

clone_size: -
v_call: TRBV2
j_call: TRBJ2-5
d_call: -
cdr3_length: 13
cdr3_aa: CASSENREETQYF
cdr3_nt: TGTGCCAGCAGTGAAAACAGGGAGGAGACCCAGTACTTC

clone_size: once
v_call: TRBV27
j_call: TRBJ1-2
d_call: TRBD1
cdr3_length: 16
cdr3_aa: CASREGQGDINYGYTF
cdr3_nt: TGTGCCAGCAGAGAAGGGCAGGGGGATATTAACTATGGCTACACCTTC

clone_size: -
v_call: TRBV4-1
j_call: TRBJ2-1
d_call: TRBD2
cdr3_length: 17
cdr3_aa: CASSREEGGRFGNEQFF
cdr3_nt: TGCGCCAGCAGCCGAGAAGAAGGCGGGAGGTTCGGTAATGAGCAGTTCTTC

clone_size: -
v_call: TRBV9
j_call: TRBJ1-2
d_call: -
cdr3_length: 13
cdr3_aa: CASSEGANYGYTF
cdr3_nt: TGTGCCAGCAGCGAAGGGGCTAACTATGGCTACACCTTC

clone_size: few
v_call: TRBV12-3/TRBV12-4
j_call: TRBJ1-2
d_call: -
cdr3_length: 12
cdr3_aa: CASKEGNYGYTF
cdr3_nt: TGTGCCAGCAAGGAGGGAAACTATGGCTACACCTTC

clone_size: -
v_call: TRBV10-3
j_call: TRBJ2-1
d_call: TRBD2
cdr3_length: 22
cdr3_aa: CAISDPVGDYPKNTLDYNEQFF
cdr3_nt: TGTGCCATCAGTGACCCCGTGGGGGACTACCCGAAAAACACTCTCGACTACAATGAGCAGTTCTTC

clone_size: -
v_call: TRBV29-1
j_call: TRBJ2-7
d_call: TRBD2
cdr3_length: 11
cdr3_aa: CSVENGREQYF
cdr3_nt: TGCAGCGTTGAAAACGGGAGGGAGCAGTACTTC

clone_size: -
v_call: TRBV4-2
j_call: TRBJ2-1
d_call: TRBD2
cdr3_length: 16
cdr3_aa: CASSQSGRASYNEQFF
cdr3_nt: TGTGCCAGCAGCCAGAGCGGGAGGGCCTCCTACAATGAGCAGTTCTTC

clone_size: -
v_call: TRBV25-1
j_call: TRBJ1-1
d_call: TRBD1
cdr3_length: 13
cdr3_aa: CASSTGARTEAFF
cdr3_nt: TGTGCCAGCAGTACAGGGGCCCGCACTGAAGCTTTCTTT

clone_size: -
v_call: TRBV9
j_call: TRBJ1-2
d_call: -
cdr3_length: 13
cdr3_aa: CASSVDRSYGYTF
cdr3_nt: TGTGCCAGCAGCGTAGACAGGAGCTATGGCTACACCTTC

clone_size: -
v_call: TRBV5-6
j_call: TRBJ2-7
d_call: TRBD1
cdr3_length: 19
cdr3_aa: CASSTPKAPGQVRHREQYF
cdr3_nt: TGTGCCAGCAGCACACCCAAGGCCCCGGGACAGGTCAGACATCGGGAGCAGTACTTC

clone_size: few
v_call: TRBV7-2
j_call: TRBJ2-7
d_call: -
cdr3_length: 14
cdr3_aa: CASSLGPETYEQYF
cdr3_nt: TGTGCCAGCAGCTTAGGCCCCGAGACCTACGAGCAGTACTTC